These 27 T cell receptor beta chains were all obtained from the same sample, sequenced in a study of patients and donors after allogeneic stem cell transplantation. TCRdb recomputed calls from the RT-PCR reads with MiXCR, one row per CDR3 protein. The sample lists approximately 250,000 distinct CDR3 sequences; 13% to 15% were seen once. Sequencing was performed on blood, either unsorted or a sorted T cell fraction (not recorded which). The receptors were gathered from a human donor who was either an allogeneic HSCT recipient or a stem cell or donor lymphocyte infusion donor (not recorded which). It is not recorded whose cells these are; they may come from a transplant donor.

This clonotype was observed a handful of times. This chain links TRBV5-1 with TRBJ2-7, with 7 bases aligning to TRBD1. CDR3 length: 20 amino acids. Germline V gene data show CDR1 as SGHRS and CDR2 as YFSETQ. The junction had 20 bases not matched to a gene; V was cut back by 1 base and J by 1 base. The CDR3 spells CASSLSPTISSGQYSYEQYF. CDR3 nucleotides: TGCGCCAGCAGCTTGAGTCCCACCATTTCATCGGGACAGTATTCCTACGAGCAGTACTTC.

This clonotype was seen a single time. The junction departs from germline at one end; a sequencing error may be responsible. The CDR3 sequence is CASSQHGDSNNEQFF. The DNA for the CDR3 is TGTGCCAGCAGCCAACATGGGGACTCCAACAATGAGCAGTTCTTC. The genes are TRBV4-2 and TRBJ2-1; a possible D gene is TRBD2 (6 bases). The germline CDR1 and CDR2 sequences are LGHNA and YNFKEQ. This CDR3 is built from 15 residues.

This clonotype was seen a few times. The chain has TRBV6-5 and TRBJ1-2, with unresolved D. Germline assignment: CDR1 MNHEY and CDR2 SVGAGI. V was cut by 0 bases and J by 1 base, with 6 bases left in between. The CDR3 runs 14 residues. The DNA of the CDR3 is TGTGCCAGCAGTTACTCGGGTATTAACTATGGCTACACCTTC. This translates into CASSYSGINYGYTF.

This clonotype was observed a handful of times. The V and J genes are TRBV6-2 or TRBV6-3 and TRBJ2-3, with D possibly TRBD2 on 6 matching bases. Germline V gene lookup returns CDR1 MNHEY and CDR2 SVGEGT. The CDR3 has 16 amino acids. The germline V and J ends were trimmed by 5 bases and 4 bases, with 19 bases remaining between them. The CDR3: CASSPLFGSVPDTQYF. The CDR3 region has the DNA TGTGCCAGCAGTCCCCTCTTCGGGAGCGTCCCAGATACGCAGTATTTT.

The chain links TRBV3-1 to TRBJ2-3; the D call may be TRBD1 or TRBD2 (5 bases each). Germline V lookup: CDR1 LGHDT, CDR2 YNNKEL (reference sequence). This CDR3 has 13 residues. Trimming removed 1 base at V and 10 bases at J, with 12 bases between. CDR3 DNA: TGTGCCAGCAGCCAAGGGGTCGGGACGGCGCAGTATTTT. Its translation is CASSQGVGTAQYF.

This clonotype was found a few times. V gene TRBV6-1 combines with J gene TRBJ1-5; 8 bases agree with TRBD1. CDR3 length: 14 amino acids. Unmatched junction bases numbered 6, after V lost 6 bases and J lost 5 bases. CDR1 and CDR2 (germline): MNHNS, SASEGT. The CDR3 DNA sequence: TGTGCCAGCAGGCCCAGGACAGGGTATCAGCCCCAGCATTTT. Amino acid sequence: CASRPRTGYQPQHF.

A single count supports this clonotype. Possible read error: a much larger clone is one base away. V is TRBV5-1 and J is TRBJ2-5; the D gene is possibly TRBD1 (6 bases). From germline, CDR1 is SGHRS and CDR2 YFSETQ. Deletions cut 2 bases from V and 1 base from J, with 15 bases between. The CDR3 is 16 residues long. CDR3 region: CASSLGEGTTQETQYF. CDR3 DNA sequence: TGCGCCAGCAGCTTAGGCGAGGGGACAACCCAAGAGACCCAGTACTTC.

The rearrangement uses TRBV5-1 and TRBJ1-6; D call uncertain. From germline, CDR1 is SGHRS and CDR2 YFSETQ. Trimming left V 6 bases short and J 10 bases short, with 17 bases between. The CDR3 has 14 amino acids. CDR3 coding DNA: TGCGCCAGCACCCTGTTGGGTTTCGGATCACCCCTCCACTTT. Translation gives CASTLLGFGSPLHF.

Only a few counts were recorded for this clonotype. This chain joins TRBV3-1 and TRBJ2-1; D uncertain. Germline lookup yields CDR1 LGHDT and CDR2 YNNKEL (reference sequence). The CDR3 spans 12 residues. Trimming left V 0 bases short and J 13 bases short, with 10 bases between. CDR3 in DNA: TGTGCCAGCAGCCAAGATGAGACGGATCAGTTCTTC. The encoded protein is CASSQDETDQFF.

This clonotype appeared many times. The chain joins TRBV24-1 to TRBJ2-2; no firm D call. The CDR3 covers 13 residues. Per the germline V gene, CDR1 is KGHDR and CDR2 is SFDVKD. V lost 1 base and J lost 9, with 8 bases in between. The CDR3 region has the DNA TGTGCCACCAGTGATTTCGTAACGTGGGAGCTGTTTTTT. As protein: CATSDFVTWELFF.

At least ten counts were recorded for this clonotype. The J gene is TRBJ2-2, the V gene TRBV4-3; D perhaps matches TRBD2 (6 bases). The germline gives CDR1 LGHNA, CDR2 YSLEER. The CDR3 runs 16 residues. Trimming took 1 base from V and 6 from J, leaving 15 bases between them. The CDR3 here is CASSQGRGGVAGELFF. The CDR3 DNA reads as TGCGCCAGCAGCCAAGGGCGTGGAGGGGTCGCCGGGGAGCTGTTTTTT.

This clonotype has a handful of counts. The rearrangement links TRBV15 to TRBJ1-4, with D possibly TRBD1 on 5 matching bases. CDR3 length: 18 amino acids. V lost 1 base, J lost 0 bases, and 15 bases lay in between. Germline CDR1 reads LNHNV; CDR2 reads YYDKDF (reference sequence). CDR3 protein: CATSRGGDLQTTNEKLFF. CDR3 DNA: TGTGCCACCAGCAGAGGCGGGGACTTACAAACAACTAATGAAAAACTGTTTTTT. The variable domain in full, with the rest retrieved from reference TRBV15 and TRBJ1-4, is DAMVIQNPRYQVTQFGKPVTLSCSQTLNHNVMYWYQQKSSQAPKLLFHYYDKDFNNEADTPDNFQSRRPNTSFCFLDIRSPGLGDTAMYLCATSRGGDLQTTNEKLFFGSGTQLSVL.

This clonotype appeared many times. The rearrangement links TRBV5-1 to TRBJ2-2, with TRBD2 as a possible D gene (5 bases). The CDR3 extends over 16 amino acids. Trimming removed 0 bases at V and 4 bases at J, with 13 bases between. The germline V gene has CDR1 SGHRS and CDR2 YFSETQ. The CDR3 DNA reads TGCGCCAGCAGCTTGGCTAGCAGGAGAGGCACCGGGGAGCTGTTTTTT. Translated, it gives CASSLASRRGTGELFF.

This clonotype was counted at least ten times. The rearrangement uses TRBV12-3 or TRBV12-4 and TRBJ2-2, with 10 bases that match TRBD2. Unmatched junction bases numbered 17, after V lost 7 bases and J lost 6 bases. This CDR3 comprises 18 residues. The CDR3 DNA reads TGTGCCAGCACCCTCGACAGACTCCTAGCGGGAGACTCCGGGGAGCTGTTTTTT. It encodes CASTLDRLLAGDSGELFF.

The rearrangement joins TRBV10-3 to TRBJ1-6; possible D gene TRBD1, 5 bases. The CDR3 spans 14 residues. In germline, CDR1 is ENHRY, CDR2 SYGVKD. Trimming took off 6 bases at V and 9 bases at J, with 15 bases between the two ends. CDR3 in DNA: TGTGCCATCAGACCCGACAGCTACTTTTCACCCCTCCACTTT. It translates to CAIRPDSYFSPLHF.

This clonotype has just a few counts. CDR3 loop: CASSLTTSGGEQYF. Here the CDR3 DNA reads TGTGCCAGCAGTTTAACCACCTCAGGGGGCGAGCAGTACTTC. The V gene is TRBV12-3 or TRBV12-4, the J gene TRBJ2-7, with TRBD1 matching over 7 bases. V lost 2 bases, J lost 6 bases, and 7 bases stayed unmatched. The CDR3 totals 14 residues.

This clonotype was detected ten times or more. For the CDR3, the DNA is TGTGCCAGCAGCAAGCAGGGTTCCTCTGGAAACACCATATATTTT. Amino acid sequence: CASSKQGSSGNTIYF. The J gene is TRBJ1-3, the V gene TRBV7-2, with D perhaps TRBD1 (5 bases). The CDR3 has 15 residues. The V gene lost 5 bases and the J gene lost 0 bases, with 11 bases spanning the gap. Germline lookup yields CDR1 SGHTA and CDR2 FQGNSA. The full variable domain, rest sourced from reference TRBV7-2 and TRBJ1-3, is GAGVSQSPSNKVTEKGKDVELRCDPISGHTALYWYRQSLGQGLEFLIYFQGNSAPDKSGLPSDRFSAERTGGSVSTLTIQRTQQEDSAVYLCASSKQGSSGNTIYFGEGSWLTVV.

The CDR3, as DNA: TGTGCCAGCAGTTTCTCCCCCTCGGGTTTACAGAACACTGAAGCTTTCTTT. Its translation: CASSFSPSGLQNTEAFF. The chain links TRBV12-3 or TRBV12-4 to TRBJ1-1, with D unresolved. The V and J ends lost 3 bases and 1 base respectively, with 18 bases between them. This CDR3 is 17 amino acids long.

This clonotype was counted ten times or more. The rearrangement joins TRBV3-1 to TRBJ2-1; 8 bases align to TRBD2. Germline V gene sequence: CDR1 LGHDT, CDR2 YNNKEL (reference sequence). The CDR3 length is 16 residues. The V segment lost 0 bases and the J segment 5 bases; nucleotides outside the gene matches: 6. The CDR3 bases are TGTGCCAGCAGCCAAGATACAGCGGGAGTGGACAATGAGCAGTTCTTC. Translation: CASSQDTAGVDNEQFF.

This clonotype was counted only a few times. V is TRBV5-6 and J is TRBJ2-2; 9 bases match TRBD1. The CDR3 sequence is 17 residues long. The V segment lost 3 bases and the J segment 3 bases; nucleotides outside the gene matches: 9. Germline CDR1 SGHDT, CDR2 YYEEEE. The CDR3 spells CASSSRGQGKDTGELFF. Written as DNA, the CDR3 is TGTGCCAGCAGCTCTCGGGGACAGGGAAAGGACACCGGGGAGCTGTTTTTT.

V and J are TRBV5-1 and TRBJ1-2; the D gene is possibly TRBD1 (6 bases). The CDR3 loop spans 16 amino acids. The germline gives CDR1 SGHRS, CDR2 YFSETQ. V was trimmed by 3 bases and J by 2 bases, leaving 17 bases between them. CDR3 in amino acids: CASSSAPKQGNYGYTF. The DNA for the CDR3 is TGCGCCAGCAGCTCCGCGCCAAAGCAGGGGAACTATGGCTACACCTTC.

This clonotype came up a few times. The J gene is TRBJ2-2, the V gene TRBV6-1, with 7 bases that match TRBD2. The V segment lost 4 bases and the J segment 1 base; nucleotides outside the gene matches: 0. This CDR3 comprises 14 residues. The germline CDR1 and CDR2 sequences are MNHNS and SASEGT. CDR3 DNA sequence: TGTGCCAGCAGTGCTAGCGGGAACACCGGGGAGCTGTTTTTT. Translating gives CASSASGNTGELFF.

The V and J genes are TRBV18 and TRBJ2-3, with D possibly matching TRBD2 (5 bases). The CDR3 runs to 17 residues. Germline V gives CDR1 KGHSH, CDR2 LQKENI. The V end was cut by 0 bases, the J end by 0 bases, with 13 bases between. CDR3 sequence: CASSPPTIGVSTDTQYF. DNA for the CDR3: TGTGCCAGCTCACCACCGACGATCGGGGTCAGCACAGATACGCAGTATTTT.

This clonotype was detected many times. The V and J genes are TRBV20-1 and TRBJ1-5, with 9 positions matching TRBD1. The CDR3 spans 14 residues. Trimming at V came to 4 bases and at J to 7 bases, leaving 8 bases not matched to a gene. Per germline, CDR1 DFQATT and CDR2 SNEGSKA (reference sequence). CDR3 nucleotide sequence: TGCAGTGCTACCAAGGGACAGGGAAGGCAGCCCCAGCATTTT. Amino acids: CSATKGQGRQPQHF.

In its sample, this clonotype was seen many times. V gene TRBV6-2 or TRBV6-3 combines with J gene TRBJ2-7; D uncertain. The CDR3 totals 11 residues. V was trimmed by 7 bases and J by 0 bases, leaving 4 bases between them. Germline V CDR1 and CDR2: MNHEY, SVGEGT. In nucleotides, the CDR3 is TGTGCCAGCACCGACTCCTACGAGCAGTACTTC. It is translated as CASTDSYEQYF.

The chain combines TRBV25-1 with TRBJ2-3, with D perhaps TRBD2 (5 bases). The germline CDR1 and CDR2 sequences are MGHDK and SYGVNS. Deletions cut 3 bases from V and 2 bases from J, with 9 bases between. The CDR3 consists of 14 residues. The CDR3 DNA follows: TGTGCCAGCAGTGACGGGGAGCACACAGATACGCAGTATTTT. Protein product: CASSDGEHTDTQYF.

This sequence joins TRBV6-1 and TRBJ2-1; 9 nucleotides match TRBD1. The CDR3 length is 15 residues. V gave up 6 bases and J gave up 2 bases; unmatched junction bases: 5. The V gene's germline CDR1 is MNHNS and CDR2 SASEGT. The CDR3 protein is CASRPRTGAYNEQFF. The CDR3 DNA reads TGTGCCAGCAGGCCCAGGACAGGGGCCTACAATGAGCAGTTCTTC.